One T cell receptor beta chain is described in this entry. The sample comes from a study of blood T cell repertoires in COVID-19. V was trimmed by 4 bases and J by 5 bases, leaving 18 bases between them. CDR3 size: 15 residues. CDR1 is SGHKS and CDR2 is YYEKEE in the germline V gene (reference sequence). Clinical histories supplied by participants themselves formed the basis of cohort assignment. Sequenced by immunoSEQ multiplex PCR; TCRdb stores in-frame clones only, minus some. This repertoire shows about 410,000 clones, less than 95% found once; its top ten account for approximately 0.55%. The source material was PBMCs or T cells enriched from blood (not recorded which). The receptor was isolated from a man between 18 and 29 years old who had recovered from COVID-19. The genes are TRBV5-5 and TRBJ1-2; no reliable D call. Here the CDR3 reads CASSAKILQPYGYTF. CDR3 nucleotides: TGTGCCAGCAGCGCCAAGATCTTACAGCCGTATGGCTACACCTTC.